This paragraph reports one T cell receptor beta chain. Its antigen remains unknown. Sequencing used immunoSEQ multiplex PCR; TCRdb keeps in-frame clones, though not all of them. Among more than 600,000 clones listed, roughly nine tenths were seen once. The data belong to a study of shared clonotypes between healthy human individuals. CDR3 size: 16 residues. V shed 5 bases and J 4 bases; nucleotides not matched to a gene: 8. The germline CDR1 and CDR2 sequences are WSHSY and SAAADI. Naive CD8 cells were CD45RO-negative, positively selected for CCR7, excluding terminally differentiated effector memory CD45RA+ cells. Points from the study as a whole: The sharing of 4.5% to 6.5% of naive CD4 clonotypes was seen across a handful of donors.

The TCR was taken from a young man in good health. Input material: naive CD8+ T cells sorted from blood. The gene calls are TRBV10-2 and TRBJ2-1; 10 nucleotides agree with TRBD2. The CDR3 spells CASSPTSGPHYNEQFF. The CDR3 nucleotides are TGCGCCAGCAGTCCGACTAGCGGGCCGCATTACAATGAGCAGTTCTTC.